The 21 T cell receptor beta chains below come from one sample, sequenced in a study of blood T cell repertoires in COVID-19 (dated by TCRdb to 2018 to 2020). The receptor library was made with the immunoSEQ multiplex PCR assay. TCRdb obtained this table from immuneACCESS and retained in-frame rearrangements with V and J assigned. These tables miss some clones; where compared with another copy, unresolved V genes account for less than half of the shortfall, and the remainder is unexplained. The sample has more than 250,000 clones on record, nearly 85% of them singletons. 8.6% of the sample rests with the top ten. Sequenced: peripheral blood. The source is a human donor in a cohort sampled during active COVID-19.

This clone was counted once. Other DNA sequences in this sample translate to the same CDR3. The chain is built from TRBV6-2 or TRBV6-3 and TRBJ1-2, with 7 bases lining up with TRBD1. This CDR3 is built from 14 residues. V shed 0 bases, J shed 4 bases, and the junction held 2 bases outside the gene matches. Per the germline V gene, CDR1 is MNHEY and CDR2 is SVGEGT. CDR3 bases: TGTGCCAGCAGTTACTCAGGACAGGTCTATGGCTACACCTTC. Translation gives CASSYSGQVYGYTF.

This clone was found a few times. The CDR3 DNA follows: TGTGCCAGCAGCCTGAACTCGGGTTATTCACCCCTCCACTTT. Translated: CASSLNSGYSPLHF. The gene calls are TRBV7-2 and TRBJ1-6; D is unresolved. Trimming left V 5 bases short and J 8 bases short, with 13 bases between. There are 14 residues in the CDR3. CDR1 is SGHTA, CDR2 FQGNSA, per germline.

The chain joins TRBV12-5 to TRBJ1-1; D perhaps matches TRBD1 (5 bases). The ends were cut back, 4 bases at V and 2 bases at J, with 17 bases in the middle. CDR1 LGHNT and CDR2 FRNRAP come from the germline V gene. The CDR3 sequence is 16 residues long. The CDR3 here is CASGSPQGGVNTEAFF. The CDR3 DNA reads as TGTGCTAGTGGTTCTCCCCAGGGTGGGGTCAACACTGAAGCTTTCTTT.

The chain is built from TRBV5-8 and TRBJ1-3, with 7 bases matching TRBD1. The CDR3 spans 17 residues. V lost 4 bases to trimming and J lost 0 bases; unmatched junction nucleotides: 10. CDR1 is SGHTS and CDR2 is YDEGEE in the germline V gene. The CDR3 region is CASSLARGRSSGNTIYF. The CDR3 coding sequence is TGTGCCAGCAGCCTGGCGAGGGGGCGAAGCTCTGGAAACACCATATATTTT.

Regarding this clone: Other nucleotide sequences in the sample specify the same CDR3. The chain carries TRBV6-2 or TRBV6-3 and TRBJ1-5; D not certain. This CDR3 spans 14 amino acids. Trimming shortened V by 2 bases and J by 6 bases, and 11 bases separated the two germline ends. Germline CDR1 MNHEY, CDR2 SVGEGT. Here the CDR3 DNA reads TGTGCCAGCAGTTACCCAGGATTCAGTCAGCCCCAGCATTTT. Residues: CASSYPGFSQPQHF.

The chain couples TRBV14 to TRBJ2-7; D is perhaps TRBD1 (6 bases). Germline CDR1 and CDR2: SGHDN and FVKESK. V lost 1 base and J lost 0, with 10 bases in between. The CDR3 contains 15 residues. The CDR3 is CASSQAIGGSYEQYF. CDR3 DNA sequence: TGTGCCAGCAGCCAAGCGATAGGGGGCTCCTACGAGCAGTACTTC.

The chain employs TRBV14 and TRBJ2-5, with 9 bases identical to TRBD1. The germline CDR1 and CDR2 sequences are SGHDN and FVKESK. CDR3 length equals 18 residues. Germline trimming cut 4 bases from V and 4 bases from J; bases unmatched to any gene: 16. The CDR3 sequence: CASSPLPPGTGFRETQYF. CDR3 DNA sequence: TGTGCCAGCAGCCCACTACCCCCCGGGACAGGGTTTCGAGAGACCCAGTACTTC.

The genes are TRBV19 and TRBJ1-5; D possibly corresponds to TRBD1 (6 bases). The CDR3 sequence is 14 residues long. Trimming took off 7 bases at V and 3 bases at J, with 13 bases between the two ends. CDR1 LNHDA and CDR2 SQIVND come from the germline V gene (reference sequence). The chain's CDR3 is CASTPQGNNQPQHF. CDR3 nucleotides: TGTGCCAGTACCCCCCAGGGGAACAATCAGCCCCAGCATTTT.

The V and J genes are TRBV4-1 and TRBJ1-4; no firm D call. The CDR3 runs to 12 residues. With 8 bases removed from V and 8 bases from J, the gap between germline ends came to 12 bases. Germline values: CDR1 MGHRA, CDR2 YSYEKL. The CDR3 bases are TGCGCCAGCGGCCGCAGCGACGAAAAACTGTTTTTT. Its protein product is CASGRSDEKLFF.

The table lists this clone with a count of one. V is TRBV19 and J is TRBJ1-6, with no clear D. Germline lookup yields CDR1 LNHDA and CDR2 SQIVND (reference sequence). V was cut by 3 bases and J by 9 bases, with 12 bases left in between. CDR3 length: 14 residues. This CDR3 is CASSIRGTGSPLHF. CDR3 coding DNA: TGTGCCAGTAGTATTCGGGGTACGGGTTCACCCCTCCACTTT.

This clone was counted once. The V gene is TRBV6-2 or TRBV6-3, the J gene TRBJ2-2; 7 nucleotides line up with TRBD2. The CDR3 covers 17 residues. Trimming at V came to 2 bases and at J to 2 bases, leaving 8 bases not matched to a gene. CDR1 and CDR2 from the germline V gene are MNHEY and SVGEGT. As DNA, the CDR3 is TGTGCCAGCAGTTACGAAGCGGGGAGACTCAACACCGGGGAGCTGTTTTTT. Protein product: CASSYEAGRLNTGELFF.

The chain has TRBV5-1 and TRBJ1-1; D unresolved. V was cut by 0 bases and J by 0 bases, with 12 bases left in between. The CDR3 extends over 16 amino acids. Germline CDR1 SGHRS, CDR2 YFSETQ. Here the CDR3 DNA reads TGCGCCAGCAGCTTGGCGGCAGGCTCTCTGAACACTGAAGCTTTCTTT. This codes for CASSLAAGSLNTEAFF.

The V call is TRBV18, the J call TRBJ2-6; 7 bases agree with TRBD1. This CDR3 has 18 residues. Trimming cost V 5 bases and J 0 bases; bases outside gene matches: 10. CDR1 KGHSH and CDR2 LQKENI come from the germline V gene. The chain's CDR3 is CASSEPGQRSSGANVLTF. DNA of the CDR3: TGTGCCAGCTCAGAACCGGGACAGAGAAGCTCTGGGGCCAACGTCCTGACTTTC.

This chain connects TRBV21-1 to TRBJ1-6; TRBD1, the table's D call, was not compared with the DNA. TRBV21-1 is a known pseudogene. The CDR3 is 18 amino acids. The CDR3 DNA reads as TGTGCCAGCAGCAAAAACCCCCCCCGAACAGGGGAGAATTCACCCCTCCACTTT. Translating gives CASSKNPPRTGENSPLHF.

The CDR3 spells CASKSGQGSAGELFF. The CDR3, as DNA: TGTGCCAGTAAGAGCGGACAGGGCTCTGCCGGGGAGCTGTTTTTT. The chain is built from TRBV19 and TRBJ2-2; 8 bases line up with TRBD1. The V segment lost 7 bases and the J segment 6 bases; nucleotides outside the gene matches: 10. CDR3 size: 15 residues. Germline V gene sequence: CDR1 LNHDA, CDR2 SQIVND (reference sequence). The full variable domain, rest sourced from reference TRBV19 and TRBJ2-2, is DGGITQSPKYLFRKEGQNVTLSCEQNLNHDAMYWYRQDPGQGLRLIYYSQIVNDFQKGDIAEGYSVSREKKESFPLTVTSAQKNPTAFYLCASKSGQGSAGELFFGEGSRLTVL.

The V and J genes are TRBV7-8 and TRBJ2-1; D is perhaps TRBD1 (5 bases). The CDR3 is 16 residues long. Germline V gene sequence: CDR1 SGHVS, CDR2 FQNEAQ. V dropped 0 bases and J dropped 8 bases, with 17 bases sitting between them. The CDR3 region has the DNA TGTGCCAGCAGCTTAGCGCCCTACGCAGGGAACCATGAGCAGTTCTTC. It codes for CASSLAPYAGNHEQFF.

This clone was counted between two and nine times. The J gene is TRBJ2-7, the V gene TRBV3-1 (or the pseudogene TRBV3-2), with 7 bases aligning to TRBD1. The CDR3 length is 15 residues. V was clipped by 1 base and J by 5 bases; unmatched bases: 8. The germline V gene encodes CDR1 LGHDT and CDR2 YNNKEL (reference sequence). CDR3 loop: CASSQARTGHNEQYF. In DNA form, the CDR3 reads TGTGCCAGCAGCCAAGCCCGGACAGGCCACAACGAGCAGTACTTC.

The gene calls are TRBV11-2 and TRBJ2-6; a weak D match, TRBD1 (6 bases). CDR3 length: 16 amino acids. The V gene lost 5 bases and the J gene lost 1 base, with 12 bases spanning the gap. Germline V CDR1 and CDR2: SGHAT, FQNNGV. The CDR3 nucleotides read TGTGCCAGCAGCCCCCCCGGGACATCTGGGGCCAACGTCCTGACTTTC. Its protein is CASSPPGTSGANVLTF.

V is TRBV11-2 and J is TRBJ2-5; 7 nucleotides align to TRBD2. Germline trimming cut 2 bases from V and 5 bases from J; bases unmatched to any gene: 8. CDR1 and CDR2 from the germline V gene are SGHAT and FQNNGV. The CDR3 runs 15 residues. CDR3 amino acids: CASSLMGGQMETQYF. The CDR3 coding sequence is TGTGCCAGCAGCTTAATGGGAGGGCAAATGGAGACCCAGTACTTC. The whole variable domain, filled in from reference TRBV11-2 and TRBJ2-5, reads EAGVAQSPRYKIIEKRQSVAFWCNPISGHATLYWYQQILGQGPKLLIQFQNNGVVDDSQLPKDRFSAERLKGVDSTLKIQPAKLEDSAVYLCASSLMGGQMETQYFGPGTRLLVL.

Comment on this clone: The same CDR3 also results from other DNA sequences found in this sample. This chain connects TRBV9 to TRBJ2-7; D remains ambiguous. Germline values: CDR1 SGDLS, CDR2 YYNGEE. V was trimmed by 2 bases and J by 3 bases, leaving 9 bases between them. The CDR3 is made up of 13 amino acids. CDR3 residues: CASSVSPYYEQYF. DNA for the CDR3: TGTGCCAGCAGCGTCTCCCCTTACTACGAGCAGTACTTC.

J is TRBJ2-3 and V is TRBV7-6; weak D call: TRBD2 (5 bases). CDR1 and CDR2 from the germline V gene are SGHVS and FNYEAQ. V was shortened by 0 bases and J by 3 bases, with 19 bases between the two germline ends. The CDR3 consists of 18 residues. CDR3 residues: CASSLALLSSKGTDTQYF. CDR3 bases: TGTGCCAGCAGCTTAGCCCTACTGTCTAGCAAGGGTACAGATACGCAGTATTTT.